This TCR beta chain stems from a study of cytomegalovirus exposure and HLA in healthy donors. Study conclusions and caveats: V- and J-gene trimming in TCR beta was tied to a missense DCLRE1C variant by an analysis performed later. At a 0.05 false discovery rate, a later analysis found 18,000 or so TCR beta sequences to be associated with HLA alleles.

A word on this clone: Its antigen is currently unknown.

The primer mix had 60 Vbeta and 13 Jbeta primers. Assay used: immunoSEQ multiplex PCR; TCRdb lists only in-frame clones, some missing. The data contain under 150,000 clones, 70% to 85% of them singletons. Looked up from germline, CDR1 is SNHLY and CDR2 is FYNNEI. The ends lost 4 bases at V and 15 bases at J; junction bases unmatched: 12. The CDR3 length is 13 residues. The source is a boy aged 2-9 years in good health and CMV-seronegative. The genes are TRBV2 and TRBJ1-5; 7 bases map to TRBD1. Sequences were obtained from PBMCs. The CDR3 loop reads CASSGDRVYHGHF. The CDR3 coding sequence is TGTGCCAGCAGTGGAGACAGGGTATATCATGGGCATTTT.